This entry lists 18 T cell receptor beta chains sequenced from one sample in a study of PD-1 blockade in mismatch repair-deficient tumors. This table comes from immunoSEQ multiplex PCR, and its TCRdb copy is limited to in-frame clones, with some not included. Altogether just under 10,000 clones are present, roughly 86% being singletons, with the ten largest covering 20% to 25%. No antigen is known for these receptors. Indicated time point: roughly 11-day in vitro stimulation with candidate neoantigen peptide 2. The material was cells cultured in vitro, obtained from a patient treated with pembrolizumab. Every receptor here comes from an adult with mismatch repair-deficient cancer.

The rearrangement links TRBV6-6 to TRBJ1-2, with D uncertain. From germline, CDR1 is MNHNY and CDR2 SVGAGI (reference sequence). This CDR3 is built from 14 residues. Between the trimmed V and J ends, which lost 5 bases and 6 bases, there was a span of 16 bases. CDR3 region: CASSDQVVTNGYTF. The CDR3 DNA reads as TGTGCCAGCAGTGACCAAGTTGTAACTAATGGCTACACCTTC.

The gene calls are TRBV28 and TRBJ1-1, with TRBD1 identical over 8 bases. CDR1 MDHEN and CDR2 SYDVKM come from the germline V gene. V was clipped by 7 bases and J by 5 bases; unmatched bases: 6. The length of the CDR3 is 13 residues. The CDR3 bases are TGTGCCAGCACATTACAGGGGGGGACTGAAGCTTTCTTT. This sequence encodes CASTLQGGTEAFF.

The chain is built from TRBV20-1 and TRBJ1-1; D is perhaps TRBD1 (5 bases). V was cut by 6 bases and J by 6 bases, with 11 bases left in between. The CDR3 loop spans 11 amino acids. Germline loops: CDR1 DFQATT, CDR2 SNEGSKA (reference sequence). CDR3 region: CSATRVPEAFF. CDR3 DNA: TGCAGTGCAACCAGGGTGCCTGAAGCTTTCTTT.

This chain links TRBV7-6 with TRBJ2-1; 11 bases fit TRBD2. CDR1 is SGHVS and CDR2 is FNYEAQ in the germline V gene. The CDR3 totals 18 residues. V lost 1 base and J lost 4; bases outside the gene matches: 9. The CDR3 coding sequence is TGTGCCAGCAGCTTAGTGACTAGCGGGACCTTTGCGTACAATGAGCAGTTCTTC. Amino acid sequence: CASSLVTSGTFAYNEQFF. The full variable domain, completed using reference TRBV7-6 and TRBJ2-1, is GAGVSQSPRYKVTKRGQDVALRCDPISGHVSLYWYRQALGQGPEFLTYFNYEAQQDKSGLPNDRFSAERPEGSISTLTIQRTEQRDSAMYRCASSLVTSGTFAYNEQFFGPGTRLTVL.

The chain carries TRBV4-1 and TRBJ2-4; 7 nucleotides align to TRBD2. Germline CDR1 reads MGHRA; CDR2 reads YSYEKL. V lost 4 bases, J lost 0 bases, and 12 bases stayed unmatched. There are 18 residues in the CDR3. Here the CDR3 DNA reads TGCGCCAGCAGCCCCCGAGTAGCTAGCGGAACAGCCAAAAACATTCAGTACTTC. It specifies CASSPRVASGTAKNIQYF.

The rearrangement links TRBV4-2 to TRBJ2-5; TRBD2 might be the D (6 bases). The CDR3 covers 13 residues. Germline V gene lookup returns CDR1 LGHNA and CDR2 YNFKEQ. V shed 1 base and J shed 3 bases, with 6 bases lying between them. The CDR3 DNA reads TGTGCCAGCAGCCAAGGCGGGAAAGAGACCCAGTACTTC. This gives the protein CASSQGGKETQYF.

The rearrangement links TRBV7-2 to TRBJ2-2, with TRBD2 as a possible D gene (6 bases). Germline V gene lookup returns CDR1 SGHTA and CDR2 FQGNSA. This CDR3 has 17 residues. V was shortened by 1 base and J by 3 bases, with 15 bases between the two germline ends. For the CDR3, the DNA is TGTGCCAGCAGCTTAGGCGGGATAGCGGCGTACACCGGGGAGCTGTTTTTT. It translates to CASSLGGIAAYTGELFF.

The chain joins TRBV7-8 to TRBJ1-5; D ambiguous. CDR3 size: 16 residues. Germline CDR1 SGHVS, CDR2 FQNEAQ. Trimming removed 5 bases at V and 2 bases at J, with 16 bases between. For the CDR3, the DNA is TGTGCCAGCAGCCTAAACCGGAGGGTAGGCAATCAGCCCCAGCATTTT. It yields the protein CASSLNRRVGNQPQHF.

This clone appeared a few times. The chain couples TRBV2 to TRBJ1-2; D call uncertain. V lost 7 bases and J 8 bases, leaving 11 bases between the germline ends. CDR1 SNHLY and CDR2 FYNNEI come from the germline V gene. CDR3 size: 11 residues. The CDR3, as DNA: TGTGCCAGCACCCCGGGAGGCGGCTACACCTTC. Its protein product is CASTPGGGYTF.

V is TRBV5-1 and J is TRBJ1-1, with unresolved D. The CDR3 loop spans 14 amino acids. V gave up 6 bases and J gave up 0 bases, with 12 bases separating them. Germline V gene lookup returns CDR1 SGHRS and CDR2 YFSETQ. The CDR3 coding sequence is TGCGCCAGCAATTGGGTACAGATGAACACTGAAGCTTTCTTT. As protein: CASNWVQMNTEAFF.

V and J are TRBV4-1 and TRBJ2-2, with D possibly TRBD1 on 6 matching bases. The CDR3 runs 18 residues. The germline V gene encodes CDR1 MGHRA and CDR2 YSYEKL. V was trimmed by 3 bases and J by 4 bases, leaving 21 bases between them. CDR3 sequence: CASSHQVQGTFVTGELFF. The CDR3 bases are TGCGCCAGCAGCCACCAAGTACAGGGAACGTTTGTCACCGGGGAGCTGTTTTTT.

The gene calls are TRBV6-1 and TRBJ1-2; TRBD1 matches at 8 bases. The V gene end was trimmed by 4 bases and the J gene end by 6 bases; junction bases not matched to a gene: 10. CDR1 MNHNS and CDR2 SASEGT come from the germline V gene. This CDR3 contains 15 residues. The CDR3 reads CASSGTGTGYHGYTF. CDR3 bases: TGTGCCAGCAGTGGAACCGGGACAGGATATCATGGCTACACCTTC.

This chain connects TRBV4-1 to TRBJ2-7; D gene uncertain. Trimming removed 0 bases at V and 4 bases at J, with 7 bases between. Germline V gene sequence: CDR1 MGHRA, CDR2 YSYEKL. This CDR3 is 13 amino acids long. Here the CDR3 reads CASSQEQLYEQYF. In DNA, the CDR3 is TGCGCCAGCAGCCAAGAACAGTTATACGAGCAGTACTTC.

This clone turned up a few times. This chain links TRBV5-4 with TRBJ2-4; unclear D gene. Trimming left V 4 bases short and J 0 bases short, with 26 bases between. The germline V gene has CDR1 SGHNT and CDR2 YYREEE (reference sequence). The CDR3 consists of 20 residues. The CDR3 spells CASSRPGFPSAMIAKNIQYF. DNA for the CDR3: TGTGCCAGCAGCCGGCCGGGTTTCCCCAGCGCGATGATAGCCAAAAACATTCAGTACTTC.

This chain uses TRBV12-5 with TRBJ2-2; D is undetermined. CDR3 length equals 14 residues. In germline, CDR1 is LGHNT, CDR2 FRNRAP. The V end lost 6 bases, the J end lost 2 bases, and 10 bases lay between the germline ends. CDR3 DNA: TGTGCTAGTGGAAGGAGCCTAAACACCGGGGAGCTGTTTTTT. The encoded protein is CASGRSLNTGELFF.

The chain carries TRBV5-1 and TRBJ2-3, with D possibly matching TRBD1 (6 bases). In germline, CDR1 is SGHRS, CDR2 YFSETQ. V was trimmed by 3 bases and J by 4 bases, leaving 18 bases between them. This CDR3 has 16 amino acids. Here the CDR3 DNA reads TGCGCCAGCAGCTCGACAGGACAGTTTCAGGCAGATACGCAGTATTTT. Its protein is CASSSTGQFQADTQYF.

This clone appeared a few times. The gene calls are TRBV7-9 and TRBJ2-1, with 12 bases lining up with TRBD2. The CDR3 contains 16 residues. CDR1 SEHNR and CDR2 FQNEAQ come from the germline V gene (reference sequence). Losses at the gene ends were 1 base for V and 5 bases for J; bases not matched to a gene: 3. Here the CDR3 reads CASSLGLAGDHNEQFF. For the CDR3, the DNA is TGTGCCAGCAGCTTAGGACTAGCGGGAGACCACAATGAGCAGTTCTTC.

The rearrangement joins TRBV19 to TRBJ1-5; the D gene is possibly TRBD1 (5 bases). Per the germline V gene, CDR1 is LNHDA and CDR2 is SQIVND (reference sequence). The CDR3 runs to 16 residues. V lost 7 bases and J 0 bases, leaving 16 bases between the germline ends. In nucleotides, the CDR3 is TGTGCCAGTAAGGGCGGGGGTCAAAATAGCAATCAGCCCCAGCATTTT. It yields the protein CASKGGGQNSNQPQHF.